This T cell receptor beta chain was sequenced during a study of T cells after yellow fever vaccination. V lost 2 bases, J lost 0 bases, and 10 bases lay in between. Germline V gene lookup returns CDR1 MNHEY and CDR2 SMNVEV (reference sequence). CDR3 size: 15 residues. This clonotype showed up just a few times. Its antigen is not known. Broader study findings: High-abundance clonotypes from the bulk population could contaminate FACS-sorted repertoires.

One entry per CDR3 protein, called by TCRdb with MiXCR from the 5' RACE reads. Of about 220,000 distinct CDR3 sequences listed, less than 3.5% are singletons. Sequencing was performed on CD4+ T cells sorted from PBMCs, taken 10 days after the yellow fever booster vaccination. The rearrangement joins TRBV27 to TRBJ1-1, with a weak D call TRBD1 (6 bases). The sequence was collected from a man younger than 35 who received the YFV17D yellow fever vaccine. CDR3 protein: CASSLLGAMNTEAFF. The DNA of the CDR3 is TGTGCCAGCAGTTTACTGGGGGCGATGAACACTGAAGCTTTCTTT.